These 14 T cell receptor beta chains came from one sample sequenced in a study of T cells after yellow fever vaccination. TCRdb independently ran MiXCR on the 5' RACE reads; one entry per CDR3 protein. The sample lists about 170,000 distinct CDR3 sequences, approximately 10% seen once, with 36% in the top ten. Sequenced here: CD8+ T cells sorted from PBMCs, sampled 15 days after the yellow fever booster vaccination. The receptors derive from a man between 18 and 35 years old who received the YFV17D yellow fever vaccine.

The chain's CDR3 is CASSVTTNEKLFF. CDR3 sequence (DNA): TGTGCCAGCAGTGTTACAACTAATGAAAAACTGTTTTTT. V is TRBV6-5 and J is TRBJ1-4; D remains unclear. The CDR3 runs 13 residues. Germline CDR1 and CDR2: MNHEY and SVGAGI. Trimming pared 5 bases from V and 0 bases from J, leaving 4 bases between.

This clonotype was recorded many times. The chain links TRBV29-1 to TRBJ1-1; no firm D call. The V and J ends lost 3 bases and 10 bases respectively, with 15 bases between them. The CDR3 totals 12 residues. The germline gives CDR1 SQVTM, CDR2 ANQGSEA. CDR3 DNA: TGCAGCGTTGATCAGATCGAGGGTACAGCTTTCTTT. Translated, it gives CSVDQIEGTAFF.

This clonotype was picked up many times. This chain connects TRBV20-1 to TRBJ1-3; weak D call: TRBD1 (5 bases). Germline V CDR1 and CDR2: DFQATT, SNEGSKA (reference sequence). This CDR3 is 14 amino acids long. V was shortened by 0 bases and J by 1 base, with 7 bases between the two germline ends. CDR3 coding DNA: TGCAGTGCTAGAGAACCAGGGTCTGGAAACACCATATATTTT. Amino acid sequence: CSAREPGSGNTIYF.

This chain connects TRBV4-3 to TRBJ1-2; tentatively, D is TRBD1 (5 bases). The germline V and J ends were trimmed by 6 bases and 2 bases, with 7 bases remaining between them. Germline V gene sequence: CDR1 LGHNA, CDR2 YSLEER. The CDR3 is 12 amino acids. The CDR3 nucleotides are TGCGCCAGCAGGGCAGGGAACTATGGCTACACCTTC. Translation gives CASRAGNYGYTF.

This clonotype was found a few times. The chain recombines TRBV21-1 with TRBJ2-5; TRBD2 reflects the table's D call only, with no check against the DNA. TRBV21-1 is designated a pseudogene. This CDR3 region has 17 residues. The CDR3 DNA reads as TGTGCCAGCAGCAAATCGGGTTGGGGGACTATCCAAGAGACCCAGTACTTC. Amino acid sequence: CASSKSGWGTIQETQYF.

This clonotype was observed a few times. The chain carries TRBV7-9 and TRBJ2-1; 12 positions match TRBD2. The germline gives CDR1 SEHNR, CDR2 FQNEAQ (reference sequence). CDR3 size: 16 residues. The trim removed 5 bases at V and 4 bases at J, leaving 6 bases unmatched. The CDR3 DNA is TGTGCCAGCAGCGTCCTGCTAGCGGGGGGGTACAATGAGCAGTTCTTC. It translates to CASSVLLAGGYNEQFF.

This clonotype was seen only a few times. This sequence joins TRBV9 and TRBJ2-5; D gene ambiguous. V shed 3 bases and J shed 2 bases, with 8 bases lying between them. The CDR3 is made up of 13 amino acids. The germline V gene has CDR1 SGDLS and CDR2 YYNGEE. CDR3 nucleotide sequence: TGTGCCAGCAGCGCTCTGGGGCAAGAGACCCAGTACTTC. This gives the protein CASSALGQETQYF.

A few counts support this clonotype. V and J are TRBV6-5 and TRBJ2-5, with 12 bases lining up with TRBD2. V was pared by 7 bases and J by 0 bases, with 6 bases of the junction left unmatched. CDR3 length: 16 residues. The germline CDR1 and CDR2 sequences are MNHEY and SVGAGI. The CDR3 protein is CASTGLAGTYQETQYF. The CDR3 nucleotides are TGTGCCAGCACCGGACTAGCGGGGACCTACCAAGAGACCCAGTACTTC.

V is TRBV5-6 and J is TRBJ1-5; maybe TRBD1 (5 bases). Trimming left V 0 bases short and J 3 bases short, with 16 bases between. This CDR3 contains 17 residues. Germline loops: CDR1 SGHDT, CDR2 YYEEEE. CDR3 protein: CASSLGAQGLDNQPQHF. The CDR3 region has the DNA TGTGCCAGCAGCTTGGGGGCTCAGGGCCTCGACAATCAGCCCCAGCATTTT.

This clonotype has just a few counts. CDR3: CASSPTGGLLVGLHF. DNA of the CDR3: TGTGCCAGCAGCCCAACAGGGGGTCTTCTAGTGGGCCTCCACTTT. The genes are TRBV14 and TRBJ1-6; TRBD1 aligns across 8 bases. After removal of 4 bases from V and 15 bases from J, the junction contained 14 bases not matched to a gene. This CDR3 has 15 residues. Germline CDR1 reads SGHDN; CDR2 reads FVKESK.

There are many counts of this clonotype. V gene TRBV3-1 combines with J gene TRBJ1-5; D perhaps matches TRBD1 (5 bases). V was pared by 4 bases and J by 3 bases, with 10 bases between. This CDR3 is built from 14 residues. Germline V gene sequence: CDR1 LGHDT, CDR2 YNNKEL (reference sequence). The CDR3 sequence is CASSPRGINQPQHF. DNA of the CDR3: TGTGCCAGCAGCCCCCGGGGGATCAATCAGCCCCAGCATTTT.

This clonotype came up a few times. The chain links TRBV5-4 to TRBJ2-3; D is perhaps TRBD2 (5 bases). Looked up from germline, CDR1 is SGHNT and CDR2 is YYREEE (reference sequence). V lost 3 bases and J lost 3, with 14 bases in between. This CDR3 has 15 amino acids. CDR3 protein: CASSSHIGETDTQYF. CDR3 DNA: TGTGCCAGCAGCTCCCATATTGGGGAGACAGATACGCAGTATTTT.

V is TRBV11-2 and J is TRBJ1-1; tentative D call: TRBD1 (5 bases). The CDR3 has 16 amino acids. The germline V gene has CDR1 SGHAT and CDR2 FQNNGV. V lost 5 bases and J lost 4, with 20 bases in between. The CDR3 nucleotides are TGTGCCAGCAGCACGACCAAGGGACTTGATAGCACTGAAGCTTTCTTT. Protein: CASSTTKGLDSTEAFF.

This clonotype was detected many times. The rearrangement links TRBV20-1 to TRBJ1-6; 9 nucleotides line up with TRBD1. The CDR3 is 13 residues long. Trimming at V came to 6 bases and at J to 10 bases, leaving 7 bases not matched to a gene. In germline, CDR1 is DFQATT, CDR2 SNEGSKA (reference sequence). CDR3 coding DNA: TGCAGTGCCAGGACAGGGGAAGGGTCACCCCTCCACTTT. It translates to CSARTGEGSPLHF.